This TCR beta chain was sequenced for a study of blood T cell repertoires in COVID-19. Authors' processing steps: Using reference gene primer amplification, nucleated cell counts were estimated. Sequencing was performed with immunoSEQ multiplex PCR; in TCRdb, only in-frame clones are kept and a portion is missing. The V and J calls and clone size were taken over from that table, and D and trimming were inferred from the DNA. The sample shows about 52,000 clones, approximately 80% of them seen only once. Unmatched junction bases numbered 12, after V lost 8 bases and J lost 6 bases. This CDR3 has 14 amino acids. CDR1 is SNHLY, CDR2 FYNNEI, per germline.

The gene calls are TRBV2 and TRBJ2-5; 7 bases are a match to TRBD2. Sequencing was performed on peripheral blood. This TCR came from a man between 65 and 79 years old with active COVID-19. The CDR3 DNA reads as TGTGCCAGCGGTCGTCGGGGGGTTCGGCAGACCCAGTACTTC. It encodes CASGRRGVRQTQYF.